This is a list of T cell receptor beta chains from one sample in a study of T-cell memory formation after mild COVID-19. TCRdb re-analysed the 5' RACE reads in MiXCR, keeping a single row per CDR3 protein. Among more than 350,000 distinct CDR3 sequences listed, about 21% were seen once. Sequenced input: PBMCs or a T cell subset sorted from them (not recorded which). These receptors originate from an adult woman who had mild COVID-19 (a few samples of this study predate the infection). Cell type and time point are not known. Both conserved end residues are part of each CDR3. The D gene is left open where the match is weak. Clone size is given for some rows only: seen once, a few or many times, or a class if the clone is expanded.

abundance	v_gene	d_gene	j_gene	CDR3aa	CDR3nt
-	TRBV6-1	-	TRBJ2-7	CASRERGAGYEQYF	TGTGCCAGCAGGGAAAGGGGGGCTGGCTACGAGCAGTACTTC
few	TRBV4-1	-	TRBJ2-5	CASSQEGAFQETQYF	TGCGCCAGCAGCCAAGAAGGAGCGTTTCAAGAGACCCAGTACTTC
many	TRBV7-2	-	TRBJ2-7	CASSLSGTSGEQYF	TGTGCCAGCAGCTTAAGCGGGACAAGCGGCGAGCAGTACTTC
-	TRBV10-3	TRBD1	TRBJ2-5	CAISEEGAWETQYF	TGTGCCATCAGTGAGGAGGGGGCCTGGGAGACCCAGTACTTC
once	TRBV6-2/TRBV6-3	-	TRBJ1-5	CASSYSRGLQPQHF	TGTGCCAGCAGTTACTCCAGGGGACTTCAGCCCCAGCATTTT
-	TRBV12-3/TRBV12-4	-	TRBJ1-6	CASSYQVQRVLHF	TGTGCCAGCAGTTACCAGGTACAGCGAGTTCTCCACTTT
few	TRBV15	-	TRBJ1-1	CATSRDRGSRDTEAFF	TGTGCCACCAGCAGAGATCGAGGGTCTAGGGACACTGAAGCTTTCTTT
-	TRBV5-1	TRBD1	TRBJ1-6	CASSFGQGSSPLHF	TGCGCCAGCAGCTTCGGACAGGGGTCCTCCCCCCTCCACTTT
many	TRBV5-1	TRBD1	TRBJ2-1	CASSLTGVSSYNEQFF	TGCGCCAGCAGCTTGACAGGGGTGTCTTCCTACAATGAGCAGTTCTTC
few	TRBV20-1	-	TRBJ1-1	CSASDRRGGDTEAFF	TGCAGTGCTAGTGACCGGAGGGGAGGGGACACTGAAGCTTTCTTT
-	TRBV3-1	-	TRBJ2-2	CASSQDEVSNTGELFF	TGTGCCAGCAGCCAAGATGAAGTTAGCAACACCGGGGAGCTGTTTTTT
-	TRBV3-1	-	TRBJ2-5	CASSQVGATAQYF	TGTGCCAGCAGCCAAGTCGGGGCGACGGCCCAGTACTTC
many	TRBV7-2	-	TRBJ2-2	CASSLEGASVGTGELFF	TGTGCCAGCAGCTTAGAAGGGGCTAGTGTGGGCACCGGGGAGCTGTTTTTT
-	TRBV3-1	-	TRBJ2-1	CASSQGVYNEQFF	TGTGCCAGCAGCCAAGGGGTTTACAATGAGCAGTTCTTC
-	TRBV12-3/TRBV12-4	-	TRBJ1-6	CASSLARANSPLHF	TGTGCCAGCAGTTTAGCGAGGGCTAATTCACCCCTCCACTTT
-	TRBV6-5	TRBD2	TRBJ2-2	CASTRDYYTGELFF	TGTGCCAGCACCCGGGACTATTACACCGGGGAGCTGTTTTTT
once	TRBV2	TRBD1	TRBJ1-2	CASTSGGDGYTF	TGTGCCAGCACGTCAGGGGGAGATGGCTACACCTTC
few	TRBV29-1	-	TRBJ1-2	CSVQDSIDYGYTF	TGCAGCGTCCAGGACAGTATAGACTATGGCTACACCTTC
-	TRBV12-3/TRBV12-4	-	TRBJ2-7	CASRSGQFYEQYF	TGTGCCAGCAGGTCCGGACAGTTCTACGAGCAGTACTTC
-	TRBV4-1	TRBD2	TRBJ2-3	CASSRVSGNTDTQYF	TGCGCCAGCAGCCGAGTTAGCGGGAACACAGATACGCAGTATTTT
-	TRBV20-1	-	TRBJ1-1	CSALGDAEAFF	TGCAGTGCTTTAGGGGACGCTGAAGCTTTCTTT
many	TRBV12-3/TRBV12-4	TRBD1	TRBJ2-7	CASSLGMTGTGSYEQYF	TGTGCCAGCAGTTTGGGGATGACGGGGACAGGGTCCTACGAGCAGTACTTC
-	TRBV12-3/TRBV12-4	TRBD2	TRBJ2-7	CASRLAGVSYEQYF	TGTGCCAGCAGGCTAGCGGGAGTCTCCTACGAGCAGTACTTC
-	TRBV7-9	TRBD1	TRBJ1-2	CASNGGTGSHGYTF	TGTGCCAGCAACGGGGGGACAGGGAGTCATGGCTACACCTTC
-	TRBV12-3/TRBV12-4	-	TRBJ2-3	CASSRAGATDTQYF	TGTGCCAGCAGTAGGGCAGGAGCCACAGATACGCAGTATTTT
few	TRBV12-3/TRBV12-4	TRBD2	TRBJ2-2	CASSTGLAGGPVTGELFF	TGTGCCAGCAGCACGGGACTAGCGGGAGGGCCGGTCACCGGGGAGCTGTTTTTT
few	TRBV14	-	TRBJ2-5	CASSQDRWQNPRETQYF	TGTGCCAGCAGCCAAGATAGGTGGCAGAACCCCCGGGAGACCCAGTACTTC
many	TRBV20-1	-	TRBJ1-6	CSARRTGDQNSPLHF	TGCAGTGCTAGACGCACAGGTGATCAAAATTCACCCCTCCACTTT
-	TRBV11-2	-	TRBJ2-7	CASSFHGPSYEQYF	TGTGCCAGCAGCTTTCATGGACCGAGCTACGAGCAGTACTTC
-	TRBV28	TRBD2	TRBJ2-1	CASSSPGPGLAGSISNEQFF	TGTGCCAGCAGTTCCCCCGGGCCGGGACTAGCGGGATCCATCTCCAATGAGCAGTTCTTC
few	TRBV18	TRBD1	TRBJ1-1	CASSPGQDTEAFF	TGTGCCAGCTCACCCGGACAGGACACTGAAGCTTTCTTT
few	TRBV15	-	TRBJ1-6	CATSRSTGTLSSYNSPLHF	TGTGCCACCAGCAGAAGTACCGGGACACTGAGCTCCTATAATTCACCCCTCCACTTT
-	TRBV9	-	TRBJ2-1	CASSVGARDNEQFF	TGTGCCAGCAGCGTAGGGGCTAGAGACAATGAGCAGTTCTTC
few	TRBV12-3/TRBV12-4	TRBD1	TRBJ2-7	CASRYRGHEQYF	TGTGCCAGCAGGTACAGGGGCCACGAGCAGTACTTC
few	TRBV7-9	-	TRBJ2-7	CASSLLGNGPYEQYF	TGTGCCAGCAGCTTATTGGGGAATGGCCCCTACGAGCAGTACTTC
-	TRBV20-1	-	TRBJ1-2	CLTSTGSHGYTF	TGCCTTACCTCGACAGGCAGTCATGGCTACACCTTC
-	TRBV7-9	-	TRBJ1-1	CASGRGGNTEAFF	TGTGCCAGCGGCAGGGGTGGGAACACTGAAGCTTTCTTT
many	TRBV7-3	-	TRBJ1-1	CASSQTGNTEAFF	TGTGCCAGCAGTCAAACAGGGAACACTGAAGCTTTCTTT
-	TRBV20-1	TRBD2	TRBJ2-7	CSAIPLAGYYEQYF	TGCAGTGCTATTCCCCTAGCGGGGTATTACGAGCAGTACTTC
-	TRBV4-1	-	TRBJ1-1	CASSPVPGNTEAFF	TGCGCCAGCAGCCCGGTGCCAGGGAACACTGAAGCTTTCTTT
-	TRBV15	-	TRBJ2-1	CATSIQSSYNEQFF	TGTGCCACCAGCATTCAGAGCTCCTACAATGAGCAGTTCTTC
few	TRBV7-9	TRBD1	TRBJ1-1	CASSPLQGSEAEAFF	TGTGCCAGCAGCCCATTACAGGGGTCGGAGGCTGAAGCTTTCTTT
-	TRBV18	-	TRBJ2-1	CASSPPWESEQFF	TGTGCCAGCTCACCACCGTGGGAGTCTGAGCAGTTCTTC
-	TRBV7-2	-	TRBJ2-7	CASSPALEQYF	TGTGCCAGCAGCCCGGCTTTAGAGCAGTACTTC
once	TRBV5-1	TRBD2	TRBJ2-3	CASSWRGLAPATDTQYF	TGCGCCAGCAGCTGGAGGGGACTAGCTCCCGCCACAGATACGCAGTATTTT
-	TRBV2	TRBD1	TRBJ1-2	CSSRRQGLNGYTF	TGTTCCAGCAGGAGACAGGGATTGAATGGCTACACCTTC
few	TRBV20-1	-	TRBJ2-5	CSASRAEQETQYF	TGCAGTGCTTCCCGGGCCGAACAAGAGACCCAGTACTTC
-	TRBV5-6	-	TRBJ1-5	CASSEQGNQPQHF	TGTGCCAGCAGCGAGCAGGGAAATCAGCCCCAGCATTTT
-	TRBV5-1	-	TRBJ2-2	CASSLAGTPGTGELFF	TGCGCCAGCAGCTTGGCCGGAACCCCGGGGACCGGGGAGCTGTTTTTT
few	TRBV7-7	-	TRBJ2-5	CASSLFHPGETQYF	TGTGCTAGCAGCTTATTCCACCCCGGGGAGACCCAGTACTTC
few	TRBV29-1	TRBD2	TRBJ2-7	CSAQGEGSYEQYF	TGCAGCGCCCAAGGGGAGGGCTCCTACGAGCAGTACTTC
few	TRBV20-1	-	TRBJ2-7	CSASFPKRASYEQYF	TGCAGTGCTAGTTTTCCTAAGCGGGCCTCCTACGAGCAGTACTTC
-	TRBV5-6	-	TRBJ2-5	CASSLAPRGATQYF	TGTGCCAGCAGCTTGGCCCCCCGAGGGGCGACCCAGTACTTC
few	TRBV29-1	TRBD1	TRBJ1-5	CSVATGVNQPQHF	TGCAGCGTTGCGACAGGGGTCAATCAGCCCCAGCATTTT
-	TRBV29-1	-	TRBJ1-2	CSVLSFGVDYGYTF	TGCAGCGTTCTCAGCTTCGGAGTGGACTATGGCTACACCTTC
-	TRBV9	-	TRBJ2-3	CASSVETALDTQYF	TGTGCCAGCAGCGTAGAGACGGCCCTTGATACGCAGTATTTT
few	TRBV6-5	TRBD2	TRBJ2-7	CASRRTSGSTSYEQYF	TGTGCCAGCAGGCGGACTAGCGGGAGTACGTCCTACGAGCAGTACTTC
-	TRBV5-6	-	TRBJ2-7	CASSPMAGGDEQYF	TGTGCCAGCAGCCCCATGGCCGGGGGCGACGAGCAGTACTTC
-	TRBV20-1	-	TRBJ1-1	CSASRSTEAFF	TGCAGTGCTAGCAGGTCTACTGAAGCTTTCTTT
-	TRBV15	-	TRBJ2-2	CATSRDIRGIGELFF	TGTGCCACCAGCAGAGATATCCGCGGTATCGGGGAGCTGTTTTTT